This T cell receptor (beta chain) was recorded in a study of T cell responses to AZD1222 COVID-19 vaccine. Overall study context: Recipients boosted at about 4 weeks or about 12 weeks are pooled. Regarding the study as a whole: Of spike-specific TCRs, nearly half reportedly target regions left unmutated in variants. Recipients of two AZD1222 doses showed rising Spike-specific TCR breadth and depth.

Worth noting for this clone: As yet, its antigen is unknown.

The germline V and J ends were trimmed by 0 bases and 1 base, with 11 bases remaining between them. The CDR3 has 16 amino acids. Germline loops: CDR1 LGHNA, CDR2 YSLEER. Libraries were prepared by immunoSEQ multiplex PCR; TCRdb keeps only in-frame clonotypes and omits some of them. This sample has fewer than 120,000 clones, with roughly 87% found just once. The chain links TRBV4-3 to TRBJ2-3; D is perhaps TRBD2 (6 bases). The TCR sequence derives from an adult in good health. Sequences were derived from peripheral blood, sampled on day 0 of AZD1222 vaccination. The chain's CDR3 is CASSQDATGGTDTQYF. The CDR3 DNA is TGCGCCAGCAGCCAAGATGCGACGGGGGGCACAGATACGCAGTATTTT.